These 15 T cell receptor beta chains share one sample of origin, sequenced in a study of T cell clones after liver transplantation. The repertoire was sequenced with immunoSEQ multiplex PCR; TCRdb's copy has only in-frame clones and lacks some. The sample gives around 15,000 clones, 82% of which show up once; 28% is in the top ten. The sequencing used CD8+ T cells from blood, collected around 49 months after liver transplant. The receptors were sampled from a human patient who received a liver transplant. Some T cells here may be from the graft donor.

This chain uses TRBV25-1 with TRBJ1-1, with 8 positions matching TRBD1. Germline trimming cut 5 bases from V and 5 bases from J; bases unmatched to any gene: 7. Germline V gene lookup returns CDR1 MGHDK and CDR2 SYGVNS. This CDR3 has 14 residues. The CDR3 nucleotides read TGTGCCAGCAGTTCCACAGGGGGGTGGACTGAAGCTTTCTTT. It yields the protein CASSSTGGWTEAFF.

This clone occurred once. The gene calls are TRBV30 and TRBJ2-7, with a possible D match to TRBD2 (5 bases). This CDR3 region has 13 residues. V shed 7 bases and J shed 3 bases, with 16 bases lying between them. Germline V lookup: CDR1 GTSNPN, CDR2 SVGIG (reference sequence). CDR3: CAFSELDYYEQYF. CDR3 sequence (DNA): TGTGCCTTCTCGGAACTAGATTACTACGAGCAGTACTTC.

This rearrangement joins TRBV19 to TRBJ2-7; D uncertain. Per germline, CDR1 LNHDA and CDR2 SQIVND (reference sequence). V lost 3 bases to trimming and J lost 7 bases, with 13 bases between them. There are 13 residues in the CDR3. This CDR3 is CASSMASGGEQYF. For the CDR3, the DNA is TGTGCCAGTAGTATGGCGTCAGGTGGAGAGCAGTACTTC. Full variable domain (missing parts from reference TRBV19 and TRBJ2-7): DGGITQSPKYLFRKEGQNVTLSCEQNLNHDAMYWYRQDPGQGLRLIYYSQIVNDFQKGDIAEGYSVSREKKESFPLTVTSAQKNPTAFYLCASSMASGGEQYFGPGTRLTVT.

The rearrangement links TRBV27 to TRBJ2-6; no clear D gene. Trimming stripped 6 bases from V and 2 bases from J, with 8 bases between. The CDR3 is made up of 14 amino acids. From germline, CDR1 is MNHEY and CDR2 SMNVEV (reference sequence). CDR3 sequence: CASRTRTGANVLTF. The DNA for the CDR3 is TGTGCCAGCAGAACACGGACTGGGGCCAACGTCCTGACTTTC.

The chain has TRBV6-4 and TRBJ1-5; a possible D gene is TRBD1 (5 bases). The CDR3 length is 13 residues. Germline V lookup: CDR1 MRHNA, CDR2 SNTAGT. V was shortened by 6 bases and J by 1 base, with 7 bases between the two germline ends. The CDR3 nucleotides are TGTGCCAGCAGCCGGGACAGCAATCAGCCCCAGCATTTT. Its protein is CASSRDSNQPQHF.

The V gene is TRBV6-5, the J gene TRBJ2-1; D is possibly TRBD2 (6 bases). The germline V and J ends were trimmed by 1 base and 5 bases, with 15 bases remaining between them. The V gene's germline CDR1 is MNHEY and CDR2 SVGAGI. This CDR3 spans 16 amino acids. CDR3 in DNA: TGTGCCAGCAGTTACTTTATTACGGGGGTAGACAATGAGCAGTTCTTC. Translation: CASSYFITGVDNEQFF.

V and J are TRBV27 and TRBJ1-1; no reliable D call. This CDR3 is 14 amino acids long. V gave up 3 bases and J gave up 1 base, with 9 bases separating them. Per germline, CDR1 MNHEY and CDR2 SMNVEV (reference sequence). DNA for the CDR3: TGTGCCAGCAGTTTGGCGGGCTCGAACACTGAAGCTTTCTTT. Translation gives CASSLAGSNTEAFF.

The rearrangement joins TRBV30 to TRBJ2-5; either TRBD1 or TRBD2 may supply D (5 bases each). Deletions cut 1 base from V and 7 bases from J, with 19 bases between. The CDR3 runs 15 residues. The germline CDR1 and CDR2 sequences are GTSNPN and SVGIG (reference sequence). This CDR3 is CAWSATGTGWPTQYF. The DNA of the CDR3 is TGTGCCTGGAGTGCGACCGGGACGGGGTGGCCGACCCAGTACTTC. The variable domain in full, completed from reference TRBV30 and TRBJ2-5, reads SQTIHQWPATLVQPVGSPLSLECTVEGTSNPNLYWYRQAAGRGLQLLFYSVGIGQISSEVPQNLSASRPQDRQFILSSKKLLLSDSGFYLCAWSATGTGWPTQYFGPGTRLLVL.

V is TRBV5-6 and J is TRBJ2-1; D perhaps matches TRBD1 (5 bases). The V and J ends lost 0 bases and 7 bases respectively, with 11 bases between them. CDR1 is SGHDT, CDR2 YYEEEE, per germline. The CDR3 sequence is 14 residues long. DNA of the CDR3: TGTGCCAGCAGCTTGGTTAGGGGTACTAATGAGCAGTTCTTC. Its protein is CASSLVRGTNEQFF.

This clone was recorded a few times. This chain joins TRBV9 and TRBJ2-7; 8 nucleotides match TRBD1. The CDR3 sequence is 12 residues long. Germline CDR1 is SGDLS and CDR2 is YYNGEE. The V segment lost 7 bases and the J segment 4 bases; nucleotides outside the gene matches: 4. CDR3 nucleotide sequence: TGTGCCAGCCCGACAGGGGATTACGAGCAGTACTTC. Translated: CASPTGDYEQYF.

V usage is TRBV10-3 and J usage is TRBJ2-7, with TRBD1 matching over 7 bases. Germline lookup yields CDR1 ENHRY and CDR2 SYGVKD. J lost 2 bases, V lost 4 bases, and 5 bases had no gene match. The CDR3 covers 14 residues. In DNA, the CDR3 is TGTGCCATCAGTGGACAGGGAAAACCCTACGAGCAGTACTTC. Translation gives CAISGQGKPYEQYF.

This clone appeared a single time. V gene TRBV27 combines with J gene TRBJ2-1, with 9 nucleotides matching TRBD2. The germline V gene has CDR1 MNHEY and CDR2 SMNVEV (reference sequence). Germline trimming cut 2 bases from V and 10 bases from J; bases unmatched to any gene: 3. CDR3 length: 13 amino acids. The CDR3 sequence is CASSLASGIEQFF. The DNA for the CDR3 is TGTGCCAGCAGTTTAGCTAGCGGGATAGAGCAGTTCTTC.

In nucleotides, the CDR3 is TGTGCCAGCAGCCCGGGTCCCGGAAACACCATATATTTT. It yields the protein CASSPGPGNTIYF. This chain links TRBV2 with TRBJ1-3; D gene ambiguous. Deletions cut 6 bases from V and 4 bases from J, with 10 bases between. There are 13 residues in the CDR3. Germline CDR1 reads SNHLY; CDR2 reads FYNNEI.

The gene calls are TRBV7-7 and TRBJ2-5; D is ambiguous. Deletions cut 3 bases from V and 0 bases from J, with 8 bases between. The CDR3 is 14 residues long. Per germline, CDR1 SSHAT and CDR2 FNYEAQ (reference sequence). Here the CDR3 reads CASSFTIYQETQYF. DNA of the CDR3: TGTGCCAGCAGCTTTACGATTTACCAAGAGACCCAGTACTTC.

V and J are TRBV7-6 and TRBJ2-3; D tentatively fits TRBD1 or TRBD2 (5 bases each). The germline CDR1 and CDR2 sequences are SGHVS and FNYEAQ. This CDR3 region has 16 residues. V was cut by 4 bases and J by 4 bases, with 18 bases left in between. The CDR3 loop is CASSSVGLGDADTQYF. Here the CDR3 DNA reads TGTGCCAGCAGCTCCGTAGGGCTAGGGGACGCAGATACGCAGTATTTT.